The next 28 T cell receptor beta chains were all read from a single sample in a study of long-term antiretroviral therapy in people with HIV. Survey-level resolution applied to immunoSEQ assay v3.0. Data came from immunoSEQ multiplex PCR; TCRdb stores just in-frame clones and leaves some out. This sample has roughly 40,000 clones, with approximately 94% found just once. Sequenced material: unsorted PBMCs, taken just over 9 years after starting antiretroviral therapy. The receptor set was obtained from a man aged 30 to 45 with HIV.

The V and J genes are TRBV7-9 and TRBJ2-3; 11 positions agree with TRBD2. CDR1 and CDR2 (germline): SEHNR, FQNEAQ (reference sequence). This CDR3 comprises 17 residues. Germline trimming cut 3 bases from V and 6 bases from J; bases unmatched to any gene: 11. The CDR3 DNA sequence: TGTGCCAGCAGCTTCTCGCTAGCGGGGGGCCAGGGGGATACGCAGTATTTT. Encoded protein: CASSFSLAGGQGDTQYF. Combining the CDR3 with reference TRBV7-9 and TRBJ2-3 gives the whole variable domain DTGVSQNPRHKITKRGQNVTFRCDPISEHNRLYWYRQTLGQGPEFLTYFQNEAQLEKSRLLSDRFSAERPKGSFSTLEIQRTEQGDSAMYLCASSFSLAGGQGDTQYFGPGTRLTVL.

The chain links TRBV4-1 to TRBJ1-5; D not resolved. The CDR3 runs 17 residues. The V end was cut by 3 bases, the J end by 1 base, with 16 bases between. CDR1 is MGHRA and CDR2 is YSYEKL in the germline V gene. In DNA form, the CDR3 reads TGCGCCAGCAGCCAGGATGCTTTTCTGGCGAGCAATCAGCCCCAGCATTTT. Its translation is CASSQDAFLASNQPQHF.

The chain recombines TRBV6-5 with TRBJ1-4; D not certain. Germline V gene data show CDR1 as MNHEY and CDR2 as SVGAGI. Trimming took 4 bases from V and 8 from J, leaving 11 bases between them. CDR3 length: 13 residues. The CDR3 here is CASSSTVFEKLFF. Here the CDR3 DNA reads TGTGCCAGCAGTTCCACGGTTTTCGAAAAACTGTTTTTT.

The chain is built from TRBV6-5 and TRBJ2-2; D is ambiguous. This CDR3 has 14 residues. Germline values: CDR1 MNHEY, CDR2 SVGAGI. V lost 4 bases and J 4 bases, leaving 10 bases between the germline ends. The CDR3 DNA reads TGTGCCAGCAGTTTTCTGGACCCCACCGGGGAGCTGTTTTTT. Protein product: CASSFLDPTGELFF.

The rearrangement joins TRBV30 to TRBJ1-2, with D hard to call. The CDR3 covers 11 residues. The V and J ends lost 4 bases and 7 bases respectively, with 10 bases between them. Germline CDR1 is GTSNPN and CDR2 is SVGIG (reference sequence). For the CDR3, the DNA is TGTGCCTGGAAAAGGGTTGGTGGCTACACCTTC. This sequence encodes CAWKRVGGYTF.

V and J are TRBV2 and TRBJ2-1; D possibly corresponds to TRBD2 (6 bases). V lost 10 bases and J 0 bases, leaving 16 bases between the germline ends. Germline CDR1 reads SNHLY; CDR2 reads FYNNEI. The CDR3 runs to 15 residues. CDR3 coding DNA: TGTGCCATCCAATCGGGACTTATCTCCTACAATGAGCAGTTCTTC. This encodes CAIQSGLISYNEQFF.

The chain combines TRBV5-4 with TRBJ1-1; 11 bases map to TRBD1. Germline CDR1 and CDR2: SGHNT and YYREEE (reference sequence). V shed 0 bases, J shed 6 bases, and the junction held 4 bases outside the gene matches. This CDR3 is built from 15 residues. The CDR3 sequence: CASSLAPGQGAEAFF. The CDR3 DNA is TGTGCCAGCAGCTTGGCCCCGGGACAGGGGGCTGAAGCTTTCTTT.

The chain joins TRBV7-9 to TRBJ2-3, with TRBD2 matching over 7 bases. J was trimmed by 2 bases and V by 3 bases; bases with no gene match: 8. This CDR3 is 16 amino acids long. The germline V gene has CDR1 SEHNR and CDR2 FQNEAQ (reference sequence). The CDR3 region has the DNA TGTGCCAGCAGCTTCGATCCAGCGGGGCCCACAGATACGCAGTATTTT. This sequence encodes CASSFDPAGPTDTQYF.

The genes are TRBV19 and TRBJ2-7; 8 bases are shared with TRBD2. Germline trimming cut 3 bases from V and 10 bases from J; bases unmatched to any gene: 2. The CDR3 contains 11 residues. Germline V gene data show CDR1 as LNHDA and CDR2 as SQIVND (reference sequence). CDR3 nucleotides: TGTGCCAGTAGTATCGGGACTAGTCAGTACGTC. It codes for CASSIGTSQYV.

This sequence joins TRBV4-1 and TRBJ1-3; tentatively, D is TRBD1 (6 bases). V lost 0 bases to trimming and J lost 0 bases, with 12 bases between them. CDR3 length: 17 amino acids. The V gene's germline CDR1 is MGHRA and CDR2 YSYEKL. The CDR3 bases are TGCGCCAGCAGCCAAGACCCTATGACAGGCTCTGGAAACACCATATATTTT. Translation gives CASSQDPMTGSGNTIYF.

V usage is TRBV19 and J usage is TRBJ1-1, with D uncertain. This CDR3 has 13 residues. Trimming left V 1 base short and J 1 base short, with 4 bases between. CDR1 and CDR2 (germline): LNHDA, SQIVND (reference sequence). The CDR3 reads CASSIVWNTEAFF. As DNA, the CDR3 is TGTGCCAGTAGTATAGTGTGGAACACTGAAGCTTTCTTT.

The chain employs TRBV6-5 and TRBJ1-1, with a weak D call TRBD1 (6 bases). Germline V gene sequence: CDR1 MNHEY, CDR2 SVGAGI. Trimming stripped 7 bases from V and 3 bases from J, with 9 bases between. This CDR3 is built from 12 residues. The DNA of the CDR3 is TGTGCCAGCAAAACAGGGCACACTGAAGCTTTCTTT. It yields the protein CASKTGHTEAFF.

This CDR3 is CASSEHQTGLLTDTQYF. The CDR3 nucleotides read TGTGCCAGTAGTGAACACCAGACAGGGCTCCTCACAGATACGCAGTATTTT. The chain is built from TRBV19 and TRBJ2-3; 7 nucleotides agree with TRBD1. The CDR3 is made up of 17 amino acids. Germline assignment: CDR1 LNHDA and CDR2 SQIVND (reference sequence). The V and J ends lost 5 bases and 2 bases, in that order; junction bases with no gene match: 13.

The V and J genes are TRBV7-9 and TRBJ2-3, with D possibly matching TRBD2 (6 bases). V was clipped by 10 bases and J by 4 bases, with 27 bases between them. Germline CDR1 SEHNR, CDR2 FQNEAQ (reference sequence). CDR3 length: 17 amino acids. The CDR3 DNA follows: TGTGCCACCCTCCGGGCTTTTTTGGCGGGGCTCCCAGATACGCAGTATTTT. As protein: CATLRAFLAGLPDTQYF.

The V and J genes are TRBV30 and TRBJ1-5; TRBD1 aligns across 8 bases. With 1 base clipped from V and 7 bases from J, the junction kept 3 bases outside the gene matches. The CDR3 runs to 13 residues. Germline CDR1 is GTSNPN and CDR2 is SVGIG (reference sequence). The CDR3 region has the DNA TGTGCCTGGAGTGGGACAGGGAACCAGCCCCAGCATTTT. Its translation: CAWSGTGNQPQHF.

V and J are TRBV6-6 and TRBJ1-5, with TRBD1 matching over 12 bases. J lost 6 bases, V lost 4 bases, and 1 base had no gene match. The germline V gene has CDR1 MNHNY and CDR2 SVGAGI (reference sequence). CDR3 size: 14 residues. DNA of the CDR3: TGTGCCAGCAGTTGGGACAGGGGGCCTCAGCCCCAGCATTTT. It translates to CASSWDRGPQPQHF.

The chain is built from TRBV5-1 and TRBJ1-6; D may be TRBD1 (6 bases). CDR3 length: 16 amino acids. The V gene's germline CDR1 is SGHRS and CDR2 YFSETQ. The germline V and J ends were trimmed by 1 base and 8 bases, with 16 bases remaining between them. CDR3 in amino acids: CASSLMGGHSDSPLHF. As DNA, the CDR3 is TGCGCCAGCAGCTTGATGGGGGGACATTCGGATTCACCCCTCCACTTT.

The rearrangement joins TRBV30 to TRBJ1-4; no firm D call. V shed 2 bases and J shed 11 bases, with 15 bases lying between them. Germline values: CDR1 GTSNPN, CDR2 SVGIG (reference sequence). This CDR3 region has 13 residues. This CDR3 is CAWSLGASGKLFF. CDR3 nucleotide sequence: TGTGCCTGGAGTCTCGGAGCAAGTGGGAAACTGTTTTTT.

This chain joins TRBV10-3 and TRBJ1-5; no clear D gene. V was clipped by 9 bases and J by 0 bases, with 12 bases between them. This CDR3 has 14 residues. CDR1 is ENHRY, CDR2 SYGVKD, per germline. The CDR3 region has the DNA TGTGCCATAGCCGGCGCAGCTAGCAATCAGCCCCAGCATTTT. This gives the protein CAIAGAASNQPQHF.

The V call is TRBV6-1, the J call TRBJ1-1, with unresolved D. Germline loops: CDR1 MNHNS, CDR2 SASEGT. V was clipped by 3 bases and J by 7 bases, with 6 bases between them. This CDR3 has 11 amino acids. The CDR3 reads CASSEGNEAFF. The DNA for the CDR3 is TGTGCCAGCAGTGAGGGGAATGAAGCTTTCTTT.

The chain couples TRBV5-1 to TRBJ1-3; D gene ambiguous. Germline V gene sequence: CDR1 SGHRS, CDR2 YFSETQ. CDR3 length equals 13 residues. V lost 4 bases and J 5 bases, leaving 10 bases between the germline ends. CDR3 protein: CASSTDTRNTIYF. The DNA of the CDR3 is TGCGCCAGCAGCACCGACACCCGAAACACCATATATTTT.

This chain joins TRBV14 and TRBJ2-1, with D possibly TRBD1 on 6 matching bases. Germline V gene data show CDR1 as SGHDN and CDR2 as FVKESK. Trimming pared 4 bases from V and 3 bases from J, leaving 10 bases between. This CDR3 has 14 residues. For the CDR3, the DNA is TGTGCCAGCAGCCGACAGGCCCGCTACAATGAGCAGTTCTTC. It yields the protein CASSRQARYNEQFF.

This sequence joins TRBV4-1 and TRBJ2-3; 7 bases align to TRBD2. V was clipped by 2 bases and J by 3 bases; unmatched bases: 17. The CDR3 contains 19 residues. Germline V gene data show CDR1 as MGHRA and CDR2 as YSYEKL. CDR3 coding DNA: TGCGCCAGCAGCCAACTCCACCTTAGGCAGGGAGGGTTAACAGATACGCAGTATTTT. This gives the protein CASSQLHLRQGGLTDTQYF.

This chain uses TRBV5-1 with TRBJ2-4, with D possibly matching TRBD1 (5 bases). The CDR3 is 15 residues long. Germline CDR1 reads SGHRS; CDR2 reads YFSETQ. V lost 0 bases and J lost 0, with 7 bases in between. The CDR3 sequence is CASSLVGVAKNIQYF. The CDR3 region has the DNA TGCGCCAGCAGCTTGGTAGGGGTAGCCAAAAACATTCAGTACTTC.

The chain couples TRBV9 to TRBJ2-3, with 10 bases identical to TRBD2. The CDR3 sequence is 16 residues long. The V gene end was trimmed by 1 base and the J gene end by 1 base; junction bases not matched to a gene: 3. Germline assignment: CDR1 SGDLS and CDR2 YYNGEE. In DNA, the CDR3 is TGTGCCAGCAGCGTAACCGGGACTAGCGGCACAGATACGCAGTATTTT. This encodes CASSVTGTSGTDTQYF.

The chain is built from TRBV7-2 and TRBJ1-6, with D possibly matching TRBD1 (5 bases). The germline gives CDR1 SGHTA, CDR2 FQGNSA. The germline V and J ends were trimmed by 3 bases and 6 bases, with 18 bases remaining between them. The CDR3 length is 17 residues. CDR3 sequence reads: CASSFISGYDSNSPLHF. The CDR3, as DNA: TGTGCCAGCAGCTTTATTTCAGGGTACGATAGTAATTCACCCCTCCACTTT.

The chain is built from TRBV11-2 and TRBJ2-7, with 7 bases fitting TRBD1. V lost 5 bases and J lost 4; bases outside the gene matches: 8. The CDR3 loop spans 14 amino acids. CDR1 SGHAT and CDR2 FQNNGV come from the germline V gene. CDR3 loop: CASSTRQGIYEQYV. The DNA for the CDR3 is TGTGCCAGCAGCACTCGACAGGGCATATACGAGCAGTACGTC.

The gene calls are TRBV19 and TRBJ2-2; D unclear. Trimming took off 1 base at V and 3 bases at J, with 6 bases between the two ends. CDR3 length: 14 residues. Germline assignment: CDR1 LNHDA and CDR2 SQIVND (reference sequence). Written as DNA, the CDR3 is TGTGCCAGTAGTATAGGTCGGGACACCGGGGAGCTGTTTTTT. Translating it yields CASSIGRDTGELFF.